The 9 T cell receptor beta chains given below trace back to one sample, sequenced in a study of low-dose radiotherapy and immunotherapy resistance in tumors. The sample's time point: before trial treatment. Alpha- and beta-chain coverage of first-strand cDNA came from TRAV- and TRBV-specific primers. The TCRs were subjected to amplification over approximately 18 PCR cycles employing a constant-region primer in conjunction with a V-primer adapter. MiXCR, run by TCRdb on the reads, gives a single entry per CDR3 protein. This sample has under 90,000 distinct CDR3 sequences, with 18% found just once. The source was PBMCs, collected before treatment. The source is a male donor with prostate cancer.

This clonotype was counted many times. The V and J genes are TRBV9 and TRBJ2-3; TRBD1 might be the D (6 bases). The CDR3 loop spans 16 amino acids. V lost 0 bases and J lost 0, with 11 bases in between. The germline V gene encodes CDR1 SGDLS and CDR2 YYNGEE. CDR3 sequence: CASSVGQGRSTDTQYF. In DNA form, the CDR3 reads TGTGCCAGCAGCGTAGGTCAGGGGCGGAGCACAGATACGCAGTATTTT. Filled out from reference TRBV9 and TRBJ2-3, the complete variable domain reads DSGVTQTPKHLITATGQRVTLRCSPRSGDLSVYWYQQSLDQGLQFLIQYYNGEERAKGNILERFSAQQFPDLHSELNLSSLELGDSALYFCASSVGQGRSTDTQYFGPGTRLTVL.

Ten or more counts support this clonotype. The rearrangement joins TRBV20-1 to TRBJ1-4, with a possible D match to TRBD1 (5 bases). Germline V CDR1 and CDR2: DFQATT, SNEGSKA (reference sequence). CDR3 length equals 14 residues. Trimming stripped 0 bases from V and 3 bases from J, with 8 bases between. The DNA of the CDR3 is TGCAGTGCTAGAGAGACAGCCTCTAATGAAAAACTGTTTTTT. Residues: CSARETASNEKLFF.

This clonotype has at least ten counts. CDR3 sequence reads: CSVEDLGAREKLFF. As DNA, the CDR3 is TGCAGCGTTGAAGATCTGGGGGCCCGGGAAAAACTGTTTTTT. The gene calls are TRBV29-1 and TRBJ1-4; D is perhaps TRBD1 (6 bases). This CDR3 spans 14 amino acids. Trimming pared 0 bases from V and 8 bases from J, leaving 13 bases between. From germline, CDR1 is SQVTM and CDR2 ANQGSEA.

This clonotype was counted at least ten times. The V call is TRBV12-3 or TRBV12-4, the J call TRBJ1-5; weak D call: TRBD1 (6 bases). Trimming took off 3 bases at V and 3 bases at J, with 12 bases between the two ends. This CDR3 is 15 amino acids long. CDR3 coding DNA: TGTGCCAGCAGTTTGAGTAGGGGGGTCAATCAGCCCCAGCATTTT. Protein product: CASSLSRGVNQPQHF.

The sample holds many counts of this clonotype. The chain employs TRBV21-1 and TRBJ2-5; the D call TRBD1 from the table was never checked on the DNA. TRBV21-1 has pseudogene status. The CDR3 totals 13 residues. This CDR3 is CASRDRGQETQYF. CDR3 sequence (DNA): TGTGCCAGCAGGGACAGGGGCCAAGAGACCCAGTACTTC.

The table lists this clonotype with many counts. The DNA of the CDR3 is TGTGCCAGCTCACCAGCGACTACCTCCTACGAGCAGTACTTC. This sequence encodes CASSPATTSYEQYF. The rearrangement links TRBV18 to TRBJ2-7; tentatively, D is TRBD2 (5 bases). V lost 2 bases to trimming and J lost 0 bases, with 8 bases between them. Per germline, CDR1 KGHSH and CDR2 LQKENI. The CDR3 contains 14 residues.

This chain uses TRBV5-6 with TRBJ2-5; the match to TRBD2 covers 9 bases. The CDR3 length is 16 residues. Trimming at V came to 0 bases and at J to 5 bases, leaving 8 bases not matched to a gene. CDR1 is SGHDT and CDR2 is YYEEEE in the germline V gene. The CDR3 sequence: CASSLASSAGGETQYF. CDR3 bases: TGTGCCAGCAGCTTGGCCAGCTCGGCGGGGGGGGAGACCCAGTACTTC.

This clonotype has at least ten counts. V gene TRBV7-2 combines with J gene TRBJ2-7; 10 nucleotides match TRBD2. The CDR3 sequence is 14 residues long. CDR1 and CDR2 from the germline V gene are SGHTA and FQGNSA. V shed 4 bases, J shed 5 bases, and the junction held 5 bases outside the gene matches. Here the CDR3 reads CASSSTSGPNEQYF. In nucleotides, the CDR3 is TGTGCCAGCAGCTCGACTAGCGGGCCGAACGAGCAGTACTTC.

This clonotype was seen many times. The rearrangement links TRBV11-2 to TRBJ1-1; D remains ambiguous. The CDR3 consists of 13 residues. Germline V CDR1 and CDR2: SGHAT, FQNNGV. V lost 1 base and J lost 4, with 7 bases in between. The CDR3 spells CASSLVARTEAFF. As DNA, the CDR3 is TGTGCCAGCAGCTTAGTGGCCCGCACTGAAGCTTTCTTT.